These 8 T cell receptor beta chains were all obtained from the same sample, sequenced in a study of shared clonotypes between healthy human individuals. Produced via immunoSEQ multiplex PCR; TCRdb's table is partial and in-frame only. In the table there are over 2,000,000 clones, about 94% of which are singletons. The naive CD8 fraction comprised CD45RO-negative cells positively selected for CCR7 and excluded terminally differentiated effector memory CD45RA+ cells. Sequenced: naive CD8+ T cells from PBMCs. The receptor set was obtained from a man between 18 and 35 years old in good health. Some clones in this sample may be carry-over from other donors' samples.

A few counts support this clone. The CDR3 reads CASSSRDERNQPQHF. The CDR3 bases are TGTGCCAGCAGTTCACGAGATGAGCGGAATCAGCCCCAGCATTTT. The chain couples TRBV27 to TRBJ1-5; no clear D gene. CDR3 length: 15 residues. V lost 4 bases and J lost 4, with 14 bases in between. Germline CDR1 and CDR2: MNHEY and SMNVEV (reference sequence).

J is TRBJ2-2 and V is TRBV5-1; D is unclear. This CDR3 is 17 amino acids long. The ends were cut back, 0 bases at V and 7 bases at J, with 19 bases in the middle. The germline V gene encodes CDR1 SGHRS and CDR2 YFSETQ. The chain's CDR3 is CASSLDKTRGRGGELFF. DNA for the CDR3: TGCGCCAGCAGCTTGGACAAGACCCGTGGGCGCGGCGGGGAGCTGTTTTTT. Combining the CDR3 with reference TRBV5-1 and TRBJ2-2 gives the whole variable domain KAGVTQTPRYLIKTRGQQVTLSCSPISGHRSVSWYQQTPGQGLQFLFEYFSETQRNKGNFPGRFSGRQFSNSRSEMNVSTLELGDSALYLCASSLDKTRGRGGELFFGEGSRLTVL.

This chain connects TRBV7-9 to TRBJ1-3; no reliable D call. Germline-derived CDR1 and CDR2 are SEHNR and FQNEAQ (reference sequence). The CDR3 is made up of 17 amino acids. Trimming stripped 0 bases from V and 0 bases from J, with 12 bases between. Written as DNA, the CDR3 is TGTGCCAGCAGCTTAGCTTTTATGACGGACTCTGGAAACACCATATATTTT. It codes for CASSLAFMTDSGNTIYF.

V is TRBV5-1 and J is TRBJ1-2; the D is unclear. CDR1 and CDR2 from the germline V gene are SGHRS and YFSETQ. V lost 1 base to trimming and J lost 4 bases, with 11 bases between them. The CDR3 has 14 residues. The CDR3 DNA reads TGCGCCAGCAGCTTGTTAGGGCAGTTCTATGGCTACACCTTC. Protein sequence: CASSLLGQFYGYTF.

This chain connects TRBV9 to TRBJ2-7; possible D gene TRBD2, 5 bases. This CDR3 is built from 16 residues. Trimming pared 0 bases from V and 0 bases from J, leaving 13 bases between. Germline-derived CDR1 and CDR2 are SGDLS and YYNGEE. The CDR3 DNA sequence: TGTGCCAGCAGCGTAGGGAGGCAGGTTGACTCCTACGAGCAGTACTTC. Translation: CASSVGRQVDSYEQYF. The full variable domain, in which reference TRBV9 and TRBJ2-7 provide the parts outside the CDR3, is DSGVTQTPKHLITATGQRVTLRCSPRSGDLSVYWYQQSLDQGLQFLIQYYNGEERAKGNILERFSAQQFPDLHSELNLSSLELGDSALYFCASSVGRQVDSYEQYFGPGTRLTVT.

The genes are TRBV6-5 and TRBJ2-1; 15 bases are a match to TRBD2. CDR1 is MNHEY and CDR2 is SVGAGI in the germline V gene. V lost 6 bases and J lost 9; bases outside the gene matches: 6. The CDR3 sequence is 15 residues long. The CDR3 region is CASRRTSGRASEQFF. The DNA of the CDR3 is TGTGCCAGCAGAAGGACTAGCGGGAGGGCCTCTGAGCAGTTCTTC.

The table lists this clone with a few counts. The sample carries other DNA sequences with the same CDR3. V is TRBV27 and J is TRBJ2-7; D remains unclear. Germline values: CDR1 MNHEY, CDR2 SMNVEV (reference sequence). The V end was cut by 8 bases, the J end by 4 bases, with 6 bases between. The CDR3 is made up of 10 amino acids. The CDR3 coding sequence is TGTGCCAGCGGCCCTTACGAGCAGTACTTC. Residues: CASGPYEQYF.

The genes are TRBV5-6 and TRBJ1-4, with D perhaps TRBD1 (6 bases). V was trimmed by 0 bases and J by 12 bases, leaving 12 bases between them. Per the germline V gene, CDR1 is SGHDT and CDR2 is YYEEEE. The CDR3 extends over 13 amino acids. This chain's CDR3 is CASSLVGGPELFF. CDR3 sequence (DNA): TGTGCCAGCAGCTTGGTGGGGGGCCCAGAACTGTTTTTT.